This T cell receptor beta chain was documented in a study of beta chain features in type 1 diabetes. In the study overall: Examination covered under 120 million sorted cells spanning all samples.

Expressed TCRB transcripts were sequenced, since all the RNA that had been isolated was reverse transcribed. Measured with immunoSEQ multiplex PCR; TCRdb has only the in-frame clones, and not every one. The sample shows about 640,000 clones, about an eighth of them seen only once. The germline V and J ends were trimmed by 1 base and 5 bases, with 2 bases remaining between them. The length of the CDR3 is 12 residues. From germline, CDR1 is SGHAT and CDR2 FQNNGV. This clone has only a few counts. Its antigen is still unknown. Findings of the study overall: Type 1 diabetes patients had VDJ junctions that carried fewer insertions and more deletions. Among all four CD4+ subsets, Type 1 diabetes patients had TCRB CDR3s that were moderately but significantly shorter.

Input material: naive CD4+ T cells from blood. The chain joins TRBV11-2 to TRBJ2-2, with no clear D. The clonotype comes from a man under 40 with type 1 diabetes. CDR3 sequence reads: CASSLVTGELFF. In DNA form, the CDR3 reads TGTGCCAGCAGCTTAGTGACCGGGGAGCTGTTTTTT.